This T cell receptor beta chain was observed in a study of blood T cells in healthy people across ages. Overall study findings and caveats: When set beside aged donors, long-lived donors presented more naive CD4+ cells and higher diversity. As age increased, TCR beta diversity per million T cells fell in a roughly linear fashion.

Next came a second PCR, run for about 7 to 12 cycles, which used a sample-barcoded 5' primer along with a J-beta primer mix. Each TCR beta cDNA got a 12-nucleotide random molecular identifier. Each single sample gave us at least 2.5 million CDR3-containing paired-end reads. TCRdb re-analysed the 5' RACE reads in MiXCR, keeping a single row per CDR3 protein. The repertoire consists of hundreds of thousands of distinct CDR3 sequences, with roughly 48% occurring once and the leading ten covering about an eighth. The CDR3 consists of 14 residues. V was pared by 0 bases and J by 12 bases, with 18 bases between. Per germline, CDR1 DFQATT and CDR2 SNEGSKA (reference sequence). This clonotype was counted at least ten times. Its antigen is currently unknown.

The gene calls are TRBV20-1 and TRBJ2-1; D possibly uses TRBD1 or TRBD2 (5 bases each). The receptor's source is a man aged 25 to 40 in good health. The sample comprised blood. CDR3 loop: CSARETPGTSVQFF. The CDR3 DNA reads as TGCAGTGCTAGAGAGACCCCCGGGACCAGTGTGCAGTTCTTC.